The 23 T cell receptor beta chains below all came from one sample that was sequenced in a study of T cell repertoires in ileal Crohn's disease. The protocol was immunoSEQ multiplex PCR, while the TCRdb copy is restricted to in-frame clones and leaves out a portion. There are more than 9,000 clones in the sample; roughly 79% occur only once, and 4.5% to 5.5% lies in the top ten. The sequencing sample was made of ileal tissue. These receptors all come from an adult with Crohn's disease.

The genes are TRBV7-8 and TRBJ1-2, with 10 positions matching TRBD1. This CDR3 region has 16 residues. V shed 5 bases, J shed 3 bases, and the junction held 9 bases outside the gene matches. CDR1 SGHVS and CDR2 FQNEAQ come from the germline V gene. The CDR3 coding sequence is TGTGCCAGCAGCAAATTCCGGGACAGGGGCGACTATGGCTACACCTTC. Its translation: CASSKFRDRGDYGYTF.

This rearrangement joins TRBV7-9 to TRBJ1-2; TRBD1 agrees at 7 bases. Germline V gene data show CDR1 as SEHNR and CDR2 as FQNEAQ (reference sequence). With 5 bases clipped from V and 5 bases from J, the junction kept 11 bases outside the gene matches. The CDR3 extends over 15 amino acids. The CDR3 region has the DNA TGTGCCAGCAGCCTTGGGGGACAGAGACAATATGGCTACACCTTC. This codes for CASSLGGQRQYGYTF.

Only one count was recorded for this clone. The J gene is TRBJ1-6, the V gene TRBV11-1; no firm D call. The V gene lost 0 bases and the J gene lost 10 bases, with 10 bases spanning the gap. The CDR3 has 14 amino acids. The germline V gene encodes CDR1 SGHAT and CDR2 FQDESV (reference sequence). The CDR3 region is CASSLAGVPSPLHF. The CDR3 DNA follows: TGTGCCAGCAGCTTAGCCGGGGTACCCTCACCCCTCCACTTT.

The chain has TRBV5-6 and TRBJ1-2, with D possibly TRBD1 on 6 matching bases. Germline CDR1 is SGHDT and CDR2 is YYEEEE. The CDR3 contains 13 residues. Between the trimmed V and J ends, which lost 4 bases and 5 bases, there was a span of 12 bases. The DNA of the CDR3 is TGTGCCAGCAGCCTTGGACAGTCTTATGGCTACACCTTC. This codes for CASSLGQSYGYTF.

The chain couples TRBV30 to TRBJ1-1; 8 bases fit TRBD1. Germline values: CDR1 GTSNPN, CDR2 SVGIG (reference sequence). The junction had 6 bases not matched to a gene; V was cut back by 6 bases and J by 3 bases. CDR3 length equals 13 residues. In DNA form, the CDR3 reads TGTGCCTGTTCCCAGGGGGCTCACACTGAAGCTTTCTTT. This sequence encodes CACSQGAHTEAFF.

The DNA for the CDR3 is TGTGCCAGCAGCGGGACTTTTAAAAACATTCAGTACTTC. It codes for CASSGTFKNIQYF. The rearrangement joins TRBV6-1 to TRBJ2-4, with TRBD2 as a possible D gene (6 bases). This CDR3 has 13 residues. CDR1 is MNHNS, CDR2 SASEGT, per germline. Trimming took 6 bases from V and 4 from J, leaving 10 bases between them.

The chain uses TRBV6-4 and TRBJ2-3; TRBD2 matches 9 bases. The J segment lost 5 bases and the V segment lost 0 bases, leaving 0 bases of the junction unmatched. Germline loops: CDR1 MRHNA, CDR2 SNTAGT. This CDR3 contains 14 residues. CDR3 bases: TGTGCCAGCAGTGACTCTAGCGGGGGAGATACGCAGTATTTT. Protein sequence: CASSDSSGGDTQYF.

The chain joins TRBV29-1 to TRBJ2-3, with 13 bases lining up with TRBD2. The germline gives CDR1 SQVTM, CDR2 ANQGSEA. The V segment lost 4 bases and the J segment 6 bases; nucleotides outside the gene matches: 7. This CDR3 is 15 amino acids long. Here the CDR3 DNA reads TGCAGCGTTGCTGGGGGGACTAGCGGGGAGGATACGCAGTATTTT. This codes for CSVAGGTSGEDTQYF.

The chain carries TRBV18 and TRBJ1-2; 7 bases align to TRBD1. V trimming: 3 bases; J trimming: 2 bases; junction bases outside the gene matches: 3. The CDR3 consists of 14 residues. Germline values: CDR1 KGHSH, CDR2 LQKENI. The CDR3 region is CASSPAGQNYGYTF. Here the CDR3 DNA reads TGTGCCAGCTCACCGGCGGGACAGAACTATGGCTACACCTTC.

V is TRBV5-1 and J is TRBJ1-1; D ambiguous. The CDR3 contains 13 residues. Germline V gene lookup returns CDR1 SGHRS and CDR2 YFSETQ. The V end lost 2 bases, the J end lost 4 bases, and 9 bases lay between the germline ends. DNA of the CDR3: TGCGCCAGCAGCTTAAGGGAGGGCACTGAAGCTTTCTTT. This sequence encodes CASSLREGTEAFF.

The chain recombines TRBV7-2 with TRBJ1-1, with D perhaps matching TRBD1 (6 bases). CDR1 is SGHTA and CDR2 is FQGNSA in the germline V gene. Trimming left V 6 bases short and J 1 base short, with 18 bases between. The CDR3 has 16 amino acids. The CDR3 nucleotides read TGTGCCAGCAGTAGGTCTGGGGGCCAAACGAACACTGAAGCTTTCTTT. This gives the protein CASSRSGGQTNTEAFF.

CDR3 in DNA: TGCGCCAGCAGAGGGACAGGGAACACTGAAGCTTTCTTT. Protein sequence: CASRGTGNTEAFF. The rearrangement uses TRBV10-2 and TRBJ1-1, with TRBD1 matching 8 bases. Germline-derived CDR1 and CDR2 are WSHSY and SAAADI. This CDR3 is 13 amino acids long. V trimming: 6 bases; J trimming: 1 base; junction bases outside the gene matches: 1.

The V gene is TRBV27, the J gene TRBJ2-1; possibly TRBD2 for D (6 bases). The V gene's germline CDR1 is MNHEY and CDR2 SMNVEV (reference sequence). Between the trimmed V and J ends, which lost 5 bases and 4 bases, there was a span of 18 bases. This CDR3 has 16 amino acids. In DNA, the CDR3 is TGTGCCAGCAGTACCAGGGATCGGGGGTTATACAATGAGCAGTTCTTC. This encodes CASSTRDRGLYNEQFF.

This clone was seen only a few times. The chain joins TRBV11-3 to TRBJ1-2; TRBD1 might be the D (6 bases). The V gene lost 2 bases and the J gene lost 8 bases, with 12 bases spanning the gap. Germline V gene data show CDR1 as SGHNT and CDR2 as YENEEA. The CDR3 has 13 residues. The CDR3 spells CASSLRSGGGYTF. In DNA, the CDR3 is TGTGCCAGCAGCTTAAGGTCGGGGGGCGGCTACACCTTC. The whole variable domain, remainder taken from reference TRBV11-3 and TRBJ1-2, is EAGVVQSPRYKIIEKKQPVAFWCNPISGHNTLYWYLQNLGQGPELLIRYENEEAVDDSQLPKDRFSAERLKGVDSTLKIQPAELGDSAVYLCASSLRSGGGYTFGSGTRLTVV.

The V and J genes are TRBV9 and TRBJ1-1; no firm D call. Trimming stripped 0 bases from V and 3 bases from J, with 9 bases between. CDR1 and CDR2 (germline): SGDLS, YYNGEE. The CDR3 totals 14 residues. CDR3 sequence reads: CASSVGASDTEAFF. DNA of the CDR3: TGTGCCAGCAGCGTAGGCGCATCGGACACTGAAGCTTTCTTT. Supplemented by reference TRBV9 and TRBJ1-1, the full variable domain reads DSGVTQTPKHLITATGQRVTLRCSPRSGDLSVYWYQQSLDQGLQFLIQYYNGEERAKGNILERFSAQQFPDLHSELNLSSLELGDSALYFCASSVGASDTEAFFGQGTRLTVV.

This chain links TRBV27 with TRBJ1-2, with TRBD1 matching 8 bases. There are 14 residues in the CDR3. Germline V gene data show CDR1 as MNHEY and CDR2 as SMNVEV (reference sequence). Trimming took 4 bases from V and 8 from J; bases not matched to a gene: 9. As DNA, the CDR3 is TGTGCCAGCAGTTCACAGACAGGGGCGAGCGGCTACACCTTC. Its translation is CASSSQTGASGYTF.

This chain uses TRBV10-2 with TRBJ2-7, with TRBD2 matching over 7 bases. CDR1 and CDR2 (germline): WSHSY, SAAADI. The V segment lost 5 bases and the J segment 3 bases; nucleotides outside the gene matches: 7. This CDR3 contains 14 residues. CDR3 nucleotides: TGCGCCAGCAGTTCTAGCGGAGTAGACTACGAGCAGTACTTC. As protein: CASSSSGVDYEQYF.

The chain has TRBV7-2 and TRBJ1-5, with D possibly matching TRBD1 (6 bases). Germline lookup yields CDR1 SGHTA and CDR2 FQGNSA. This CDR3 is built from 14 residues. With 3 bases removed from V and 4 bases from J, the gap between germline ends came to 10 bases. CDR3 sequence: CASSLRTGNQPQHF. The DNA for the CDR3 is TGTGCCAGCAGCTTGAGAACAGGGAATCAGCCCCAGCATTTT.

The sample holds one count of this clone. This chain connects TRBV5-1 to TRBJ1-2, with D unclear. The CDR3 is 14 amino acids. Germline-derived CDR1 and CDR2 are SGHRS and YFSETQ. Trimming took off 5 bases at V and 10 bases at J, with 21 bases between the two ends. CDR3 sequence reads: CASSSVGSSLFYTF. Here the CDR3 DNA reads TGCGCCAGCAGTTCTGTCGGGTCAAGCTTATTCTACACCTTC.

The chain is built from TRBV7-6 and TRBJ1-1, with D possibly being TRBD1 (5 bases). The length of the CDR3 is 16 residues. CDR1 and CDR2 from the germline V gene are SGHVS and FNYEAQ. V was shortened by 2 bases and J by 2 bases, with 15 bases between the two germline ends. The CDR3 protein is CASSLLGARVNTEAFF. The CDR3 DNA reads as TGTGCCAGCAGCTTATTAGGGGCCAGGGTTAACACTGAAGCTTTCTTT. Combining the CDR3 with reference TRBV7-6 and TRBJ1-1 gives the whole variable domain GAGVSQSPRYKVTKRGQDVALRCDPISGHVSLYWYRQALGQGPEFLTYFNYEAQQDKSGLPNDRFSAERPEGSISTLTIQRTEQRDSAMYRCASSLLGARVNTEAFFGQGTRLTVV.

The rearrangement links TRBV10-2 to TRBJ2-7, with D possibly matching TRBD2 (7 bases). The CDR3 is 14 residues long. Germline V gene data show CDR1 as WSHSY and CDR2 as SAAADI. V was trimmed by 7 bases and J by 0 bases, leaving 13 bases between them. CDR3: CASKGGTLSYEQYF. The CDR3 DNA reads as TGCGCCAGCAAGGGGGGGACCCTCTCCTACGAGCAGTACTTC.

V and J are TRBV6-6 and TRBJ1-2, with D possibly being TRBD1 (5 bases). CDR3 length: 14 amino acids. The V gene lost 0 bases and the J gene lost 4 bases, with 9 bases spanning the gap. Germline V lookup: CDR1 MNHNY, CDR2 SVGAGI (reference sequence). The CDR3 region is CASSYSTVVYGYTF. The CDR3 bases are TGTGCCAGCAGTTACTCGACAGTCGTCTATGGCTACACCTTC.

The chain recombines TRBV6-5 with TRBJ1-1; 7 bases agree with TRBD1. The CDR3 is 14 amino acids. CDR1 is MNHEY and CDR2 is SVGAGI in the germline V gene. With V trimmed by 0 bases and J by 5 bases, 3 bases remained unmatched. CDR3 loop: CASSYSAGGTEAFF. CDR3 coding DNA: TGTGCCAGCAGTTACTCGGCAGGGGGGACTGAAGCTTTCTTT.